The clone carrying this T cell receptor beta chain showed up many times. Its antigen is unknown. Findings and caveats of the study: Greatest tumor Treg TCR overlap was with tumor naive CD4+ cells.

The CDR3 spans 14 residues. The germline gives CDR1 MNHEY, CDR2 SVGAGI. J lost 6 bases, V lost 6 bases, and 10 bases had no gene match. Constant-region reverse primers amplified full-length variable regions, followed by semi-nested Nested Universal Primer A PCR. TCRdb fed the 5' RACE reads into MiXCR, producing one record per CDR3 protein. The data contain approximately 50,000 distinct CDR3 sequences, about a fifth of them seen just once; the ten biggest clones take up roughly 2.9%. The sorted Tregs were CD4+CD25+CD127-/low cells. Sequencing input: tumor-infiltrating Tregs sorted from the breast tumor. The rearrangement uses TRBV6-5 and TRBJ1-2; 7 nucleotides agree with TRBD1. The TCR originated in a female donor with breast cancer. CDR3 sequence (DNA): TGTGCCAGCAGACGAGGACAGGTTGGGGATGGCTACACCTTC. Its protein product is CASRRGQVGDGYTF.